Below, 17 T cell receptor beta chains from the same sample are listed, as sequenced in a study of blood T cell repertoires in COVID-19. Only in-frame clones appear in the TCRdb table, and some are missing; sequencing was by immunoSEQ multiplex PCR. This repertoire shows about 120,000 clones, around nine tenths found once; its top ten account for roughly 1%. Material: peripheral blood. These receptors were collected from a woman aged 45 to 65 with active or convalescent COVID-19.

The chain is built from TRBV27 and TRBJ2-7, with a possible D match to TRBD2 (6 bases). Germline lookup yields CDR1 MNHEY and CDR2 SMNVEV (reference sequence). This CDR3 spans 12 amino acids. V lost 4 bases, J lost 6 bases, and 10 bases lay in between. The CDR3 coding sequence is TGTGCCAGCAGTTACCACGGGGGCGAGCAGTACTTC. This translates into CASSYHGGEQYF.

J is TRBJ1-1 and V is TRBV5-1; maybe TRBD1 (5 bases). CDR3 length: 14 residues. Per the germline V gene, CDR1 is SGHRS and CDR2 is YFSETQ. V was trimmed by 0 bases and J by 3 bases, leaving 9 bases between them. The CDR3 DNA reads TGCGCCAGCAGCTTGGAGGCAGGGCACACTGAAGCTTTCTTT. It encodes CASSLEAGHTEAFF.

V and J are TRBV3-1 (or the pseudogene TRBV3-2) and TRBJ2-1, with 14 nucleotides matching TRBD2. Germline V gene sequence: CDR1 LGHDT, CDR2 YNNKEL (reference sequence). Trimming at V came to 3 bases and at J to 9 bases, leaving 1 base not matched to a gene. The CDR3 contains 14 residues. The chain's CDR3 is CASSQGLAGAEQFF. The CDR3 DNA follows: TGTGCCAGCAGCCAGGGACTAGCGGGAGCTGAGCAGTTCTTC.

This clone was counted only a few times. The chain couples TRBV27 to TRBJ2-1; the D gene is possibly TRBD2 (6 bases). There are 12 residues in the CDR3. From germline, CDR1 is MNHEY and CDR2 SMNVEV (reference sequence). Trimming stripped 9 bases from V and 4 bases from J, with 10 bases between. The CDR3 is CASRGVYNEQFF. CDR3 nucleotide sequence: TGTGCCAGTCGCGGGGTGTACAATGAGCAGTTCTTC.

This CDR3 reads CATTDGKRGEQFF. As DNA, the CDR3 is TGTGCCACCACGGATGGGAAACGGGGTGAGCAGTTCTTC. The V and J genes are TRBV19 and TRBJ2-1; possible D gene TRBD2, 5 bases. The germline V and J ends were trimmed by 10 bases and 9 bases, with 19 bases remaining between them. This CDR3 contains 13 residues. Germline V gene lookup returns CDR1 LNHDA and CDR2 SQIVND (reference sequence).

This sequence joins TRBV19 and TRBJ1-4, with 7 positions matching TRBD1. Germline V gives CDR1 LNHDA, CDR2 SQIVND (reference sequence). This CDR3 has 15 amino acids. Trimming took 4 bases from V and 6 from J; bases not matched to a gene: 8. The DNA for the CDR3 is TGTGCCAGTAGTAACAGGGGCAATGTATATGAAAAACTGTTTTTT. Encoded protein: CASSNRGNVYEKLFF.

The rearrangement links TRBV10-3 to TRBJ2-3; 7 nucleotides align to TRBD1. The V gene's germline CDR1 is ENHRY and CDR2 SYGVKD. The ends lost 3 bases at V and 5 bases at J; junction bases unmatched: 5. This CDR3 comprises 14 residues. The CDR3 protein is CAISDLQGRDTQYF. CDR3 DNA: TGTGCCATCAGTGATCTACAGGGGAGAGATACGCAGTATTTT.

The J gene is TRBJ2-7, the V gene TRBV30; D possibly corresponds to TRBD1 (5 bases). In germline, CDR1 is GTSNPN, CDR2 SVGIG (reference sequence). The CDR3 has 13 amino acids. The V and J ends lost 1 base and 6 bases respectively, with 13 bases between them. DNA for the CDR3: TGTGCCTGGAGTGCCGGCAGGGCGCGCGAGCAGTACTTC. Translation: CAWSAGRAREQYF.

This chain uses TRBV28 with TRBJ2-7; 8 nucleotides match TRBD2. CDR1 and CDR2 from the germline V gene are MDHEN and SYDVKM. V trimming: 2 bases; J trimming: 5 bases; junction bases outside the gene matches: 14. This CDR3 is built from 17 residues. The CDR3 bases are TGTGCCAGCAGTTTACTTTCTCGGGGACTAGTTCAAGACGAGCAGTACTTC. Residues: CASSLLSRGLVQDEQYF.

The chain couples TRBV3-1 (or the pseudogene TRBV3-2) to TRBJ2-1; TRBD2 matches at 8 bases. With V trimmed by 5 bases and J by 5 bases, 11 bases remained unmatched. Germline CDR1 reads LGHDT; CDR2 reads YNNKEL (reference sequence). This CDR3 is 16 amino acids long. CDR3 protein: CASSWGSGSNHNEQFF. The DNA of the CDR3 is TGTGCCAGCAGCTGGGGGAGCGGGAGTAACCACAATGAGCAGTTCTTC.

J is TRBJ2-2 and V is TRBV5-4, with D possibly TRBD2 on 6 matching bases. V was clipped by 0 bases and J by 6 bases, with 12 bases between them. This CDR3 is 15 amino acids long. Germline CDR1 and CDR2: SGHNT and YYREEE (reference sequence). The CDR3 is CASSLERREPGELFF. The CDR3 nucleotides are TGTGCCAGCAGCTTGGAAAGACGGGAGCCCGGGGAGCTGTTTTTT. Together with reference TRBV5-4 and TRBJ2-2, the CDR3 gives the full variable domain: ETGVTQSPTHLIKTRGQQVTLRCSSQSGHNTVSWYQQALGQGPQFIFQYYREEENGRGNFPPRFSGLQFPNYSSELNVNALELDDSALYLCASSLERREPGELFFGEGSRLTVL.

This clone occurred once. The same CDR3 arises from other DNA sequences in this sample as well. The chain carries TRBV18 and TRBJ1-5; D is possibly TRBD1 (5 bases). CDR1 KGHSH and CDR2 LQKENI come from the germline V gene. V dropped 2 bases and J dropped 6 bases, with 8 bases sitting between them. The CDR3 runs 13 residues. The CDR3 region is CASSPGQGQPQHF. The CDR3 DNA sequence: TGTGCCAGCTCACCAGGGCAGGGTCAGCCCCAGCATTTT.

The chain couples TRBV3-1 (or the pseudogene TRBV3-2) to TRBJ2-7; TRBD2 matches 10 bases. Germline CDR1 LGHDT, CDR2 YNNKEL (reference sequence). The CDR3 runs 14 residues. V was clipped by 4 bases and J by 2 bases; unmatched bases: 2. The CDR3 DNA reads TGTGCCAGCAGCCCGACTAGCGGGCCCTACGAGCAGTACTTC. This translates into CASSPTSGPYEQYF.

This chain joins TRBV9 and TRBJ1-2; unclear D gene. The CDR3 is made up of 12 amino acids. Germline CDR1 and CDR2: SGDLS and YYNGEE. The V end lost 4 bases, the J end lost 7 bases, and 11 bases lay between the germline ends. The CDR3 bases are TGTGCCAGCAGCATTCGTACTGGTGGCTACACCTTC. It is translated as CASSIRTGGYTF.

This chain connects TRBV27 to TRBJ1-2; 7 bases fit TRBD1. Germline V gives CDR1 MNHEY, CDR2 SMNVEV (reference sequence). The CDR3 has 14 residues. Unmatched junction bases numbered 5, after V lost 3 bases and J lost 4 bases. The CDR3 region is CASSFRGPIYGYTF. The CDR3 bases are TGTGCCAGCAGTTTTAGGGGGCCTATCTATGGCTACACCTTC.

The gene calls are TRBV30 and TRBJ2-3; the match to TRBD1 covers 8 bases. Germline loops: CDR1 GTSNPN, CDR2 SVGIG (reference sequence). The CDR3 is 14 amino acids. V lost 5 bases, J lost 0 bases, and 4 bases stayed unmatched. CDR3 residues: CAWQTGASTDTQYF. CDR3 in DNA: TGTGCCTGGCAGACAGGGGCTAGCACAGATACGCAGTATTTT. The full variable domain, with the rest looked up from reference TRBV30 and TRBJ2-3, is SQTIHQWPATLVQPVGSPLSLECTVEGTSNPNLYWYRQAAGRGLQLLFYSVGIGQISSEVPQNLSASRPQDRQFILSSKKLLLSDSGFYLCAWQTGASTDTQYFGPGTRLTVL.

Here the CDR3 reads CASSNPSPGEQYF. The CDR3 coding sequence is TGTGCCAGCAGTAACCCGTCCCCCGGCGAGCAGTACTTC. The V and J genes are TRBV28 and TRBJ2-7, with unresolved D. The CDR3 totals 13 residues. Trimming took off 5 bases at V and 6 bases at J, with 14 bases between the two ends. Germline V gene sequence: CDR1 MDHEN, CDR2 SYDVKM.